The source of this TCR beta chain is a study of T cell responses to AZD1222 COVID-19 vaccine. The study's findings and limits: With dominance at 160-218 and 743-854, vaccine-associated CD4 TCRs spanned spike. Spike-specific TCR depth and breadth grew after two AZD1222 doses. The donors showed a predominance of white British ancestry and of females, with possible underestimation of clonal diversity.

This clone came up once. Its antigen is not known. TCRdb's table, derived via immunoSEQ multiplex PCR, lists solely in-frame clones and lacks some. The table lists 95,000 to 150,000 clones, 65% to 90% of them singletons, with around a quarter in the top ten. Here the sequenced sample was peripheral blood, taken 28 days after the second AZD1222 dose. This clonotype was obtained from an adult who received the AZD1222 COVID-19 vaccine.

Here the CDR3 reads CASSLLAGGLGEQYF. As DNA, the CDR3 is TGTGCCAGCAGTTTATTGGCGGGGGGGCTGGGCGAGCAGTACTTC. V usage is TRBV28 and J usage is TRBJ2-7; 9 positions agree with TRBD2. The CDR3 length is 15 residues. V was pared by 1 base and J by 6 bases, with 7 bases of the junction left unmatched. Germline V lookup: CDR1 MDHEN, CDR2 SYDVKM.